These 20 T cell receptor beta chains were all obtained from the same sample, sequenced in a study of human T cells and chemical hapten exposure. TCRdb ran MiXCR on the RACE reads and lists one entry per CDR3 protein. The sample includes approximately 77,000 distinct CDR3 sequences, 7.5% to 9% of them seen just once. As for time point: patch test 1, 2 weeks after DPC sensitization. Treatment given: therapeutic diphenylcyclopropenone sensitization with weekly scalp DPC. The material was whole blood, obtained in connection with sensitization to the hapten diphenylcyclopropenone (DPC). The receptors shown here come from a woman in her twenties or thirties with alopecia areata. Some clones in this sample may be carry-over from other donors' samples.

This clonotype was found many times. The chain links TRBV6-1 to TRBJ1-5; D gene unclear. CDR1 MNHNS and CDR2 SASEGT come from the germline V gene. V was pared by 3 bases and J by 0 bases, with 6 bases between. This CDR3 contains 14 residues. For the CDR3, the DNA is TGTGCCAGCAGTGACCAGTATAGCAATCAGCCCCAGCATTTT. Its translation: CASSDQYSNQPQHF.

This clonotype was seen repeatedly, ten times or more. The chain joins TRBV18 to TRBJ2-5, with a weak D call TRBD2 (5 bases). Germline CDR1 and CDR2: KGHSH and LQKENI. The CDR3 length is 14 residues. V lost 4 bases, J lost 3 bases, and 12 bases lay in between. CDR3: CASSRTGREETQYF. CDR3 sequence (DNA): TGTGCCAGCTCACGGACGGGGAGAGAAGAGACCCAGTACTTC.

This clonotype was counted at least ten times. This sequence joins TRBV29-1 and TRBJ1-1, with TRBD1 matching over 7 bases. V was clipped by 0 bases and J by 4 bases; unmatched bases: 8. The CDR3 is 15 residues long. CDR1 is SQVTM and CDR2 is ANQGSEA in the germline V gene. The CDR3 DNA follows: TGCAGCGTTGAAGATGAAAGGGGGCGTCGCACTGAAGCTTTCTTT. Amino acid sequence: CSVEDERGRRTEAFF. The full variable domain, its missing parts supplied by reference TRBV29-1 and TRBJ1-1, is SAVISQKPSRDICQRGTSLTIQCQVDSQVTMMFWYRQQPGQSLTLIATANQGSEATYESGFVIDKFPISRPNLTFSTLTVSNMSPEDSSIYLCSVEDERGRRTEAFFGQGTRLTVV.

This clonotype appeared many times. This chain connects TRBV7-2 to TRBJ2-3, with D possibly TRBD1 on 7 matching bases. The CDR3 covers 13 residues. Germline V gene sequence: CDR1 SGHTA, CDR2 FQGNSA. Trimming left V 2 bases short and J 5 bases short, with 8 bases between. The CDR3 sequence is CASSLQGGDTQYF. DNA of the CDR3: TGTGCCAGCAGCTTACAGGGGGGAGATACGCAGTATTTT.

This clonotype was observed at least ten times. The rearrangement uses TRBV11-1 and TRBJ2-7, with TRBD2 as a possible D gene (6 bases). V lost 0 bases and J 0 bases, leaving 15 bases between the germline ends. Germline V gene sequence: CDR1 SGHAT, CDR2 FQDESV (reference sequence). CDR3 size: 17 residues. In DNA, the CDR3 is TGTGCCAGCAGCTTAGCGATAGCTTCGGGGGTCTCCTACGAGCAGTACTTC. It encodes CASSLAIASGVSYEQYF.

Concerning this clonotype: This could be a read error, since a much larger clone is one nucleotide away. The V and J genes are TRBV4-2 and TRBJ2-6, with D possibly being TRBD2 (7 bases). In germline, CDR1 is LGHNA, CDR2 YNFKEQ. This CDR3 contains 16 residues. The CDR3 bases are TGTGCCAGCAGGCAAGACGGGGGGCCTGGGGCCAACGTCCTGACTTTC. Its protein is CASRQDGGPGANVLTF.

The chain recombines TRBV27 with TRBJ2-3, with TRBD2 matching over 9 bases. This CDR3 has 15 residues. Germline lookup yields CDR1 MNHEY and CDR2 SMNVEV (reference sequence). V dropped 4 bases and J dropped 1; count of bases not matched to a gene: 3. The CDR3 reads CASSWLAGGTDTQYF. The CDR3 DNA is TGTGCCAGCAGTTGGTTAGCGGGGGGCACAGATACGCAGTATTTT.

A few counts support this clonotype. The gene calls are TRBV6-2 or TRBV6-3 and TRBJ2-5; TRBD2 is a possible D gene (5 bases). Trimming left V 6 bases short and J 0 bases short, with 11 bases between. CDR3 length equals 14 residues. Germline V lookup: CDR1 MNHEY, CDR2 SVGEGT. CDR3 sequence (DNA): TGTGCCAGCAGACTTTGGGGAGACCAAGAGACCCAGTACTTC. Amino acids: CASRLWGDQETQYF.

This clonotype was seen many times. In DNA form, the CDR3 reads TGTGCCAGCAAAAGCACAGGGGGCAGCTACACCTTC. Translated: CASKSTGGSYTF. The chain carries TRBV6-5 and TRBJ1-2; 9 positions agree with TRBD1. From germline, CDR1 is MNHEY and CDR2 SVGAGI. The trim removed 7 bases at V and 9 bases at J, leaving 6 bases unmatched. The CDR3 sequence is 12 residues long.

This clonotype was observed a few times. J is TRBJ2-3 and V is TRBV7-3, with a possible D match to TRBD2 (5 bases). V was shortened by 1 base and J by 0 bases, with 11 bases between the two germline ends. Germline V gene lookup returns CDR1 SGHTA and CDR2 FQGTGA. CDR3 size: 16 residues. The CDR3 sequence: CASSLRGRPSTDTQYF. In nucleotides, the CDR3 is TGTGCCAGCAGCTTAAGAGGGCGCCCCAGCACAGATACGCAGTATTTT.

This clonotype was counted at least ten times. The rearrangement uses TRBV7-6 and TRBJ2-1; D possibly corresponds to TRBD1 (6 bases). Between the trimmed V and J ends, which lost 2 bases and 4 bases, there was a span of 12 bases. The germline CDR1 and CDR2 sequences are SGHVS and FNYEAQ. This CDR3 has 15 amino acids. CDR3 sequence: CASSLIGTGYNEQFF. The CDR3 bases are TGTGCCAGCAGCTTAATTGGTACAGGGTACAATGAGCAGTTCTTC.

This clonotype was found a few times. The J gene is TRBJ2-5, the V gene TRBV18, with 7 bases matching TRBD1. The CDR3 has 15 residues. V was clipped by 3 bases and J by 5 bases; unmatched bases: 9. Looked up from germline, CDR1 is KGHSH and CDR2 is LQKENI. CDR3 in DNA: TGTGCCAGCTCACCGGTCCGGGACAGTGGTGAGACCCAGTACTTC. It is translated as CASSPVRDSGETQYF.

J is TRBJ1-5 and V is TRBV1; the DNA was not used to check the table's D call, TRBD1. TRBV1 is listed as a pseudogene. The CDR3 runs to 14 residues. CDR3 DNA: TGCACCAGGATACACGGGGGCGTCAGTCAGCCCCAGCATTTT. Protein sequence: CTRIHGGVSQPQHF.

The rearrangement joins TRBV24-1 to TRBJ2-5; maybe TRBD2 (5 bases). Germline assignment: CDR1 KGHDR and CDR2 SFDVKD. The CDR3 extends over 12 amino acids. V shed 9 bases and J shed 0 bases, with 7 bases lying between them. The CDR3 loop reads CATAGNQETQYF. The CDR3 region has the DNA TGTGCCACCGCCGGGAACCAAGAGACCCAGTACTTC.

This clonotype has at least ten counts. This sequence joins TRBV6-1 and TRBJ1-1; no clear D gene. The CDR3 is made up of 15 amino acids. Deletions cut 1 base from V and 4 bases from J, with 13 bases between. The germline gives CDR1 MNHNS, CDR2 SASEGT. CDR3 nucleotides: TGTGCCAGCAGTGAAGGACCCGCTCACGGCACTGAAGCTTTCTTT. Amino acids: CASSEGPAHGTEAFF.

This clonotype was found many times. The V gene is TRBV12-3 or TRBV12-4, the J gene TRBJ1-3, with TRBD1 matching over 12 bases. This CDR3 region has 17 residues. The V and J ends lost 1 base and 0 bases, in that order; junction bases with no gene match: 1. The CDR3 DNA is TGTGCCAGCAGTTTAGGGGACAGGGGGCTCTCTGGAAACACCATATATTTT. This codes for CASSLGDRGLSGNTIYF.

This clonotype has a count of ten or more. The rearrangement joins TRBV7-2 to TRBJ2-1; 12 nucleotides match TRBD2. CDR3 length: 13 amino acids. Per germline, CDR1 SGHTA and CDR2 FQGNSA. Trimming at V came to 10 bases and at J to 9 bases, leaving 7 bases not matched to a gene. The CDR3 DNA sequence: TGTGCCACCCGGACTAGCGGGGTCGGTGAGCAGTTCTTC. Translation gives CATRTSGVGEQFF.

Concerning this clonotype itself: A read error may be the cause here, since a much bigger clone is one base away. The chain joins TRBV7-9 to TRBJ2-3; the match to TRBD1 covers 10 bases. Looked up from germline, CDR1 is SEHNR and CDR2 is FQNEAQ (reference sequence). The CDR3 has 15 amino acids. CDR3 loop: CASSSGTGVTDTEYF. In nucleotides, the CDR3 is TGTGCCAGCAGTTCCGGGACAGGGGTCACAGATACGGAGTATTTT.

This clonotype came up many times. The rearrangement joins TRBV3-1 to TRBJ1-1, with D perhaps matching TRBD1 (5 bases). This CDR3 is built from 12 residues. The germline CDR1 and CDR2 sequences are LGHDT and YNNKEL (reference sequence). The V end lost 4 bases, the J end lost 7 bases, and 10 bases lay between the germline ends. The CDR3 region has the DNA TGTGCCAGCAGCCGGGACGCCCGTGAAGCTTTCTTT. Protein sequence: CASSRDAREAFF.

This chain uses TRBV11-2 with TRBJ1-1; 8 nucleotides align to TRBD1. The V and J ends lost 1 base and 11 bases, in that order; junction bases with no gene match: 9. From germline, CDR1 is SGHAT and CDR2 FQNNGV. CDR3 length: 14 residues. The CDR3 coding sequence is TGTGCCAGCAGCTTAGCAGGGGGCGCGTTCTTTGCTTTCTTT. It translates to CASSLAGGAFFAFF.